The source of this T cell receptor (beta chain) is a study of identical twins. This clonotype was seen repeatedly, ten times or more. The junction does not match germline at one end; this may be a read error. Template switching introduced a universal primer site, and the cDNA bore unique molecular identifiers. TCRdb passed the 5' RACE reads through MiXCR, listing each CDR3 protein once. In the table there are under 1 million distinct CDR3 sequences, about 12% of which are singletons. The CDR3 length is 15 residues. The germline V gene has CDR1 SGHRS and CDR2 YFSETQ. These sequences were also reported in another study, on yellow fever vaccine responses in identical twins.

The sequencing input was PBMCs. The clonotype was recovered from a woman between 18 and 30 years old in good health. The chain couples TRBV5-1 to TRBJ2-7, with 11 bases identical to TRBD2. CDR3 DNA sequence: TGTGCCAGCAGCCCCGGACTAGCGGGTGTCTACGAGCAGTACTTC. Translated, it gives CASSPGLAGVYEQYF.